The clone carrying this T cell receptor beta chain appeared many times. Antigen specificity is unknown. A single record per CDR3 protein comes from TCRdb applying MiXCR to the reads. The data hold roughly 860,000 distinct CDR3 sequences, with approximately 30% observed a single time. The data are from a study of T cell repertoires in cytomegalovirus infection. Broader study findings: Across the ex vivo response, the dominant clonotypes were HLA-C-restricted CMV-specific TCR beta clonotypes.

Germline V lookup: CDR1 SGHVS, CDR2 FQNEAQ. The ends were cut back, 5 bases at V and 5 bases at J, with 13 bases in the middle. The CDR3 is 14 amino acids. The receptor comes from a human donor in good health (CMV status not recorded). Some clones in this sample may be carry-over from other donors' samples. V gene TRBV7-8 combines with J gene TRBJ2-1; D is perhaps TRBD1 (5 bases). The material was cultured CD8+ T cells from PBMCs, obtained from culture after CMV antigen stimulation. Here the CDR3 reads CASSLPTVHNEQFF. CDR3 nucleotide sequence: TGTGCCAGCAGCCTACCGACAGTTCACAATGAGCAGTTCTTC.